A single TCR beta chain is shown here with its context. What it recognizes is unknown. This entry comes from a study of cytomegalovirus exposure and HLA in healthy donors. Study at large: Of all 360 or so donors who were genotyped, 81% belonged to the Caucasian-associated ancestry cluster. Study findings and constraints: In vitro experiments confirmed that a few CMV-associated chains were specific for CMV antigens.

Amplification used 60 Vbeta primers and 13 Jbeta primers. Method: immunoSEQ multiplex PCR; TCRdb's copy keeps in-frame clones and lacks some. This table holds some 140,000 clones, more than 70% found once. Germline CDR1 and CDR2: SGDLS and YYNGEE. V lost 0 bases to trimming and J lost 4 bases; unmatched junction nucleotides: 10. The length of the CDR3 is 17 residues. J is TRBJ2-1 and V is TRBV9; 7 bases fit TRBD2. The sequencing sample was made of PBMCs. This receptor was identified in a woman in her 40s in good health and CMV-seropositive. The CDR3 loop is CASSVEGGLAAYNEQFF. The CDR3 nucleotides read TGTGCCAGCAGCGTAGAAGGAGGGCTAGCGGCTTACAATGAGCAGTTCTTC. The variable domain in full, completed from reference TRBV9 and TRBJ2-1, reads DSGVTQTPKHLITATGQRVTLRCSPRSGDLSVYWYQQSLDQGLQFLIQYYNGEERAKGNILERFSAQQFPDLHSELNLSSLELGDSALYFCASSVEGGLAAYNEQFFGPGTRLTVL.